The 8 T cell receptor beta chains below were found in one sample sequenced in a study of T cell responses to AZD1222 COVID-19 vaccine. Clones were read by immunoSEQ multiplex PCR, and TCRdb kept only the in-frame ones, dropping some. The sample shows over 100,000 clones, roughly nine tenths of them seen only once. The sequences come from peripheral blood, collected on day 0 of AZD1222 vaccination. The receptors originated from an adult in good health.

Only one count was recorded for this clone. The chain employs TRBV11-3 and TRBJ2-2; 7 bases fit TRBD1. The CDR3 is 13 amino acids. V was clipped by 0 bases and J by 14 bases; unmatched bases: 6. Per the germline V gene, CDR1 is SGHNT and CDR2 is YENEEA. Written as DNA, the CDR3 is TGTGCCAGCAGCTTAGATCCAGGGGGAGACCTGTTTTTT. It codes for CASSLDPGGDLFF.

The rearrangement links TRBV19 to TRBJ2-3, with TRBD1 matching over 12 bases. Germline loops: CDR1 LNHDA, CDR2 SQIVND (reference sequence). The CDR3 extends over 16 amino acids. The V and J ends lost 5 bases and 6 bases, in that order; junction bases with no gene match: 9. Written as DNA, the CDR3 is TGTGCCAGTAGTGTCCTCCCGGGACAGGGGGCGGATACGCAGTATTTT. This translates into CASSVLPGQGADTQYF.

The chain has TRBV3-1 (or the pseudogene TRBV3-2) and TRBJ1-2; a possible D gene is TRBD1 (5 bases). V was pared by 3 bases and J by 6 bases, with 20 bases between. Germline CDR1 LGHDT, CDR2 YNNKEL (reference sequence). The CDR3 is 16 amino acids. The CDR3 nucleotides read TGTGCCAGCAGCCATACCGGGACTCTAGAGGGAAATGGCTACACCTTC. Translation: CASSHTGTLEGNGYTF.

The chain carries TRBV7-6 and TRBJ1-5, with TRBD1 matching over 9 bases. The CDR3 consists of 15 residues. The germline V gene encodes CDR1 SGHVS and CDR2 FNYEAQ. The J segment lost 6 bases and the V segment lost 2 bases, leaving 5 bases of the junction unmatched. For the CDR3, the DNA is TGTGCCAGCAGCTTATCGGACAGGGGAGTTCAGCCCCAGCATTTT. Its translation is CASSLSDRGVQPQHF. Drawing the rest from reference TRBV7-6 and TRBJ1-5, the complete variable domain is GAGVSQSPRYKVTKRGQDVALRCDPISGHVSLYWYRQALGQGPEFLTYFNYEAQQDKSGLPNDRFSAERPEGSISTLTIQRTEQRDSAMYRCASSLSDRGVQPQHFGDGTRLSIL.

The chain combines TRBV6-5 with TRBJ1-4; D possibly corresponds to TRBD1 (6 bases). Deletions cut 6 bases from V and 1 base from J, with 9 bases between. Germline V gene lookup returns CDR1 MNHEY and CDR2 SVGAGI. The CDR3 totals 14 residues. The CDR3, as DNA: TGTGCCAGCAGCGGAGGGGGAACTAATGAAAAACTGTTTTTT. Translating gives CASSGGGTNEKLFF.

V gene TRBV6-2 or TRBV6-3 combines with J gene TRBJ2-2; D is ambiguous. Germline V lookup: CDR1 MNHEY, CDR2 SVGEGT. The CDR3 has 16 amino acids. Trimming took 2 bases from V and 0 from J, leaving 10 bases between them. The CDR3, as DNA: TGTGCCAGCAGTTACGAGTGGAGAACGAACACCGGGGAGCTGTTTTTT. This encodes CASSYEWRTNTGELFF.

V is TRBV27 and J is TRBJ1-1; a possible D gene is TRBD1 (5 bases). The CDR3 runs 13 residues. V shed 5 bases and J shed 8 bases, with 15 bases lying between them. Germline assignment: CDR1 MNHEY and CDR2 SMNVEV (reference sequence). CDR3 in amino acids: CASSIGTFSEAFF. CDR3 DNA: TGTGCCAGCAGTATAGGGACCTTCAGCGAAGCTTTCTTT.

The chain recombines TRBV2 with TRBJ2-3; the D is unclear. The CDR3 sequence is 12 residues long. The V end lost 4 bases, the J end lost 2 bases, and 4 bases lay between the germline ends. Per the germline V gene, CDR1 is SNHLY and CDR2 is FYNNEI. DNA of the CDR3: TGTGCCAGCAGTGCGTACACAGATACGCAGTATTTT. Amino acid sequence: CASSAYTDTQYF.